One sample yielded the 6 T cell receptor beta chains listed below, sequenced in a study of T cell clonality in common variable immunodeficiency. Study-level points and caveats: Reportedly, TCR beta sequences from common variable immunodeficiency showed fewer deletions and N-nucleotide insertions.

These receptors lack a known antigen. Sequenced by immunoSEQ multiplex PCR; TCRdb stores in-frame clones only, minus some. Observed in the sample are about 2,400 clones, none of them singletons. The material sequenced was peripheral blood mononuclear cells. The receptors originated from a human donor with common variable immunodeficiency.

This clone has only a few counts. Read coverage stops 3 residues before the CDR3 terminus; the germline J gene supplies the remainder. V usage is TRBV19 and J usage is TRBJ2-3, with 11 bases lining up with TRBD2. Looked up from germline, CDR1 is LNHDA and CDR2 is SQIVND (reference sequence). CDR3 size: 18 residues. With V trimmed by 4 bases and J by 3 bases, 12 bases remained unmatched. CDR3 bases read: TGTGCCAGTAGTACACACGGCAGGGCTAGCGGGAGGACAGATACG. It translates to CASSTHGRASGRTDT. The full CDR3 protein reads CASSTHGRASGRTDTQYF.

This clone rates as medium-sized. The missing CDR3 end, 3 residues past where the read stops, is filled in from the germline J gene. J is TRBJ2-1 and V is TRBV18; 13 positions agree with TRBD2. The length of the CDR3 is 15 residues. V trimming: 4 bases; J trimming: 5 bases; junction bases outside the gene matches: 2. The germline V gene encodes CDR1 KGHSH and CDR2 LQKENI. The CDR3 bases that were read are TGTGCCAGCTCACGGACTAGCGGGAGTAACAATGAG. This translates into CASSRTSGSNNE. The whole CDR3 protein reads CASSRTSGSNNEQFF.

By proportion, this clone is medium-sized. The sequence runs out 3 residues before the end of the CDR3; the remainder is reconstructed from the germline J gene. The gene calls are TRBV11-2 and TRBJ2-7, with 8 nucleotides matching TRBD1. Trimming removed 5 bases from V and 3 bases from J; junction bases left unmatched: 6. The CDR3 runs 14 residues. Germline CDR1 is SGHAT and CDR2 is FQNNGV. This CDR3 reads CASSRIDRGYEQYF. The sequenced part of the CDR3 DNA is TGTGCCAGCAGCCGAATCGACAGGGGCTACGAG.

In this sample, this clone turned up a few times. The CDR3 DNA, read in part, is TGTGCCAGCAGCCAACCGGGACAGGGGACCTACGAG. Translation: CASSQPGQGTYE. The whole CDR3 protein reads CASSQPGQGTYEQYF. This chain joins TRBV14 and TRBJ2-7; 10 bases agree with TRBD1. The read stops 3 residues short of the end of the CDR3; the missing end is completed from the germline J gene. This CDR3 spans 15 amino acids. The V segment lost 2 bases and the J segment 2 bases; nucleotides outside the gene matches: 3. Germline lookup yields CDR1 SGHDN and CDR2 FVKESK. Drawing the rest from reference TRBV14 and TRBJ2-7, the complete variable domain is EAGVTQFPSHSVIEKGQTVTLRCDPISGHDNLYWYRRVMGKEIKFLLHFVKESKQDESGMPNNRFLAERTGGTYSTLKVQPAELEDSGVYFCASSQPGQGTYEQYFGPGTRLTVT.

With respect to this clone: The CDR3 end falls 3 residues outside the read, so it is completed with the germline J gene. This chain links TRBV5-1 with TRBJ2-3; 11 nucleotides line up with TRBD2. CDR3 size: 16 residues. V shed 4 bases and J 1 base; nucleotides not matched to a gene: 5. CDR1 SGHRS and CDR2 YFSETQ come from the germline V gene. The CDR3: CASSLGTSGRTDTQYF. The sequenced CDR3 bases are TGCGCCAGCAGCCTAGGGACTAGCGGACGCACAGATACG.

The sample holds a few counts of this clone. Read sequence stops 3 residues before the CDR3 end, and the germline J gene provides the missing end. V is TRBV7-2 and J is TRBJ1-1; D not resolved. V lost 7 bases, J lost 2 bases, and 14 bases lay in between. CDR3 size: 14 residues. Germline CDR1 reads SGHTA; CDR2 reads FQGNSA. CDR3 DNA, as far as it was read: TGTGCCAGCACCCTCGTCACTCGAAACACTGAA. Protein sequence: CASTLVTRNTE. The CDR3 reads in full as CASTLVTRNTEAFF.